The sequence of this T cell receptor (beta chain) was determined in a study of vaccination effects on CD4 cells after COVID-19. Study observations and caveats: Infection-derived and vaccine-derived clones contracted markedly late after vaccination.

As to this clone: Its target is unknown.

Antigen-specific CD4+ T cells expanded by the ViraFEST assay with viral peptide pools were then sequenced. Following 10 days of culture, CD4+ T cells were isolated. Among the vaccine recipients, none had a prior SARS-CoV-2 infection, and nucleocapsid antibodies were negative. It was with about 9.3 IU/ml IL-2 and around 10 ug/ml peptides that more than 1.5 million PBMC per well were cultured. Sequencing used immunoSEQ multiplex PCR; TCRdb keeps in-frame clones, though not all of them. The sample holds about 68,000 clones, about 80% seen once. The receptor was derived from a human donor who received a COVID-19 vaccine. The sequenced sample was CD4+ T cells from PBMCs cultured with SARS-CoV-2 spike peptides, obtained before COVID-19 vaccination.

In DNA, the CDR3 is TGTGCCAGCAGCTGGCCGGGACAGGGAGGAAAAGCTTTCTTT. Encoded protein: CASSWPGQGGKAFF. This sequence joins TRBV28 and TRBJ1-1; TRBD1 matches at 9 bases. J lost 9 bases, V lost 6 bases, and 11 bases had no gene match. There are 14 residues in the CDR3. Germline V gene sequence: CDR1 MDHEN, CDR2 SYDVKM.